The 17 T cell receptor beta chains below all came from one sample that was sequenced in a study of blood T cell repertoires in COVID-19. Clones were read by immunoSEQ multiplex PCR, and TCRdb kept only the in-frame ones, dropping some. The sample consists of some 170,000 clones, approximately 88% of them appearing once. The sequenced sample was peripheral blood. Source of these receptors: a woman in her 40s with COVID-19, enrolled during active disease.

This sequence joins TRBV6-1 and TRBJ2-5; perhaps TRBD2 as D (6 bases). This CDR3 has 17 residues. The germline V gene encodes CDR1 MNHNS and CDR2 SASEGT. V dropped 0 bases and J dropped 4 bases, with 18 bases sitting between them. The CDR3 is CASSEAPVGGTRETQYF. DNA of the CDR3: TGTGCCAGCAGTGAAGCACCTGTGGGGGGAACGAGAGAGACCCAGTACTTC.

The chain couples TRBV5-4 to TRBJ2-4, with no clear D. Trimming pared 2 bases from V and 5 bases from J, leaving 8 bases between. The CDR3 spans 13 residues. The V gene's germline CDR1 is SGHNT and CDR2 YYREEE (reference sequence). The CDR3, as DNA: TGTGCCAGCAGCTTAAACAGAGAAAACATTCAGTACTTC. This translates into CASSLNRENIQYF. The variable domain in full, with the rest retrieved from reference TRBV5-4 and TRBJ2-4, is ETGVTQSPTHLIKTRGQQVTLRCSSQSGHNTVSWYQQALGQGPQFIFQYYREEENGRGNFPPRFSGLQFPNYSSELNVNALELDDSALYLCASSLNRENIQYFGAGTRLSVL.

The rearrangement joins TRBV10-1 to TRBJ2-7; 7 bases line up with TRBD1. The CDR3 contains 14 residues. V dropped 3 bases and J dropped 3; count of bases not matched to a gene: 5. Germline V lookup: CDR1 WNHNN, CDR2 SYGVQD (reference sequence). The CDR3 protein is CASSETGEGYEQYF. The CDR3 DNA sequence: TGCGCCAGCAGTGAAACAGGGGAAGGCTACGAGCAGTACTTC.

This chain joins TRBV28 and TRBJ1-3; D is uncertain. The CDR3 length is 13 residues. CDR1 and CDR2 (germline): MDHEN, SYDVKM. V dropped 5 bases and J dropped 4 bases, with 9 bases sitting between them. The CDR3 DNA reads as TGTGCCAGCAGTCCCCAGGTCGGAAACACCATATATTTT. It yields the protein CASSPQVGNTIYF.

About this clone: Germline is not matched at one junction end, which may reflect a read error. V and J are TRBV29-1 and TRBJ2-1; maybe TRBD1 (6 bases). The CDR3 covers 17 residues. CDR1 and CDR2 (germline): SQVTM, ANQGSEA. The CDR3 is CSVEGATGHWTYNGQFF. The CDR3 nucleotides are TGCAGCGTTGAGGGGGCGACGGGACACTGGACCTACAATGGGCAGTTCTTC.

V gene TRBV3-1 (or the pseudogene TRBV3-2) combines with J gene TRBJ2-5; a possible D gene is TRBD1 (5 bases). V lost 0 bases and J lost 5, with 13 bases in between. This CDR3 contains 15 residues. Germline V gene lookup returns CDR1 LGHDT and CDR2 YNNKEL (reference sequence). The CDR3 here is CASSQDQRQGETQYF. The CDR3 DNA follows: TGTGCCAGCAGCCAAGATCAGAGGCAGGGTGAGACCCAGTACTTC.

V gene TRBV6-4 combines with J gene TRBJ1-6, with a tentative D call TRBD1 (6 bases). This CDR3 is 13 amino acids long. Germline-derived CDR1 and CDR2 are MRHNA and SNTAGT. The CDR3 region is CAGHPLNNSPLHF. The CDR3 coding sequence is TGTGCGGGACACCCACTGAATAATTCACCCCTCCACTTT.

This clone was picked up one time. The chain recombines TRBV11-2 with TRBJ1-3, with 8 bases identical to TRBD1. This CDR3 is built from 14 residues. Unmatched junction bases numbered 5, after V lost 2 bases and J lost 8 bases. Germline CDR1 SGHAT, CDR2 FQNNGV. CDR3 sequence (DNA): TGTGCCAGCAGCTTAATCTCACAGGGGGACACCATATATTTT. It codes for CASSLISQGDTIYF.

V and J are TRBV7-9 and TRBJ2-7, with D possibly being TRBD1 (6 bases). V shed 3 bases and J shed 0 bases, with 12 bases lying between them. This CDR3 comprises 15 residues. The germline V gene encodes CDR1 SEHNR and CDR2 FQNEAQ (reference sequence). The CDR3 region is CASSFVGRGSYEQYF. The DNA of the CDR3 is TGTGCCAGCAGCTTCGTGGGCAGGGGCTCCTACGAGCAGTACTTC.

The gene calls are TRBV2 and TRBJ1-5; D might be TRBD1 (6 bases). Per germline, CDR1 SNHLY and CDR2 FYNNEI. V was pared by 0 bases and J by 2 bases, with 8 bases between. CDR3 length equals 15 residues. The CDR3, as DNA: TGTGCCAGCAGTGAAGCGGGGGCAGGCAATCAGCCCCAGCATTTT. Amino acids: CASSEAGAGNQPQHF.

The rearrangement links TRBV7-9 to TRBJ1-2; D might be TRBD1 (5 bases). The CDR3 spans 14 residues. Germline loops: CDR1 SEHNR, CDR2 FQNEAQ (reference sequence). Trimming cost V 5 bases and J 8 bases, with 18 bases left between them. CDR3 protein: CASSRQNQVPGYTF. The CDR3 DNA reads as TGTGCCAGCAGCCGACAGAATCAAGTACCCGGCTACACCTTC. The complete variable domain, with remaining parts taken from reference TRBV7-9 and TRBJ1-2, reads DTGVSQNPRHKITKRGQNVTFRCDPISEHNRLYWYRQTLGQGPEFLTYFQNEAQLEKSRLLSDRFSAERPKGSFSTLEIQRTEQGDSAMYLCASSRQNQVPGYTFGSGTRLTVV.

This chain connects TRBV18 to TRBJ1-2; the match to TRBD1 covers 8 bases. The junction had 5 bases not matched to a gene; V was cut back by 3 bases and J by 2 bases. The CDR3 is made up of 15 amino acids. Germline assignment: CDR1 KGHSH and CDR2 LQKENI. CDR3 DNA sequence: TGTGCCAGCTCACCGGGAGACAGGGGCAACTATGGCTACACCTTC. Its protein product is CASSPGDRGNYGYTF.

The chain uses TRBV3-1 (or the pseudogene TRBV3-2) and TRBJ2-6, with D unclear. Germline CDR1 is LGHDT and CDR2 is YNNKEL (reference sequence). This CDR3 is 14 amino acids long. V lost 3 bases and J lost 4, with 7 bases in between. The CDR3, as DNA: TGTGCCAGCAGCCACGTCGCGGGGGCCAACGTCCTGACTTTC. Amino acid sequence: CASSHVAGANVLTF.

The chain couples TRBV29-1 to TRBJ2-1, with a weak D call TRBD2 (6 bases). The CDR3 is made up of 16 amino acids. Germline V lookup: CDR1 SQVTM, CDR2 ANQGSEA. Trimming stripped 3 bases from V and 0 bases from J, with 15 bases between. The CDR3 sequence: CSVEYGLPPSYNEQFF. The CDR3 DNA sequence: TGCAGCGTTGAGTATGGACTACCACCCTCCTACAATGAGCAGTTCTTC.

This clone was detected a few times. The CDR3 reads CASSRTSTGNTIYF. The DNA of the CDR3 is TGTGCCAGCAGTAGAACATCAACCGGAAACACCATATATTTT. The V call is TRBV27, the J call TRBJ1-3, with D unclear. There are 14 residues in the CDR3. CDR1 MNHEY and CDR2 SMNVEV come from the germline V gene (reference sequence). Trimming cost V 5 bases and J 4 bases, with 12 bases left between them.

The chain carries TRBV5-1 and TRBJ1-1; D gene unclear. The V end lost 3 bases, the J end lost 1 base, and 10 bases lay between the germline ends. The CDR3 has 14 amino acids. The V gene's germline CDR1 is SGHRS and CDR2 YFSETQ. The CDR3 region has the DNA TGCGCCAGCAGCTCGGGGTTAGGGAACACTGAAGCTTTCTTT. Encoded protein: CASSSGLGNTEAFF.

The rearrangement joins TRBV7-8 to TRBJ1-3; no clear D gene. This CDR3 is built from 13 residues. V lost 3 bases and J 0 bases, leaving 3 bases between the germline ends. The germline V gene has CDR1 SGHVS and CDR2 FQNEAQ. In DNA, the CDR3 is TGTGCCAGCAGCTTGAGCTCTGGAAACACCATATATTTT. Amino acid sequence: CASSLSSGNTIYF. Combining the CDR3 with reference TRBV7-8 and TRBJ1-3 gives the whole variable domain GAGVSQSPRYKVAKRGQDVALRCDPISGHVSLFWYQQALGQGPEFLTYFQNEAQLDKSGLPSDRFFAERPEGSVSTLKIQRTQQEDSAVYLCASSLSSGNTIYFGEGSWLTVV.